This TCR beta chain appears in the sequencing data of a study of cytomegalovirus exposure and HLA in healthy donors. V trimming: 4 bases; J trimming: 0 bases; junction bases outside the gene matches: 14. CDR3 length equals 18 residues. Germline V gene sequence: CDR1 SGHRS, CDR2 YFSETQ. A note on this clone: Its specificity is not known.

In the PCR, 60 Vbeta and 13 Jbeta primers were used. Libraries were prepared by immunoSEQ multiplex PCR; TCRdb keeps only in-frame clonotypes and omits some of them. The sample carries around 190,000 clones, more than 65% recorded once. Study conclusions and caveats: Within a later analysis, the majority of CMV-associated TCR beta chains appeared HLA-restricted.

Source material: PBMCs. This receptor was taken from a female donor in good health and CMV-seronegative. The chain links TRBV5-1 to TRBJ2-3; 7 nucleotides align to TRBD2. This CDR3 is CASSLDWRGIESTDTQYF. Here the CDR3 DNA reads TGCGCCAGCAGCCTGGATTGGCGGGGGATCGAGAGCACAGATACGCAGTATTTT.